Below are 19 T cell receptor beta chains sequenced from a single sample in a study of T cell repertoires in cytomegalovirus infection. One entry per CDR3 protein results from TCRdb running MiXCR on the reads. This table has around 100,000 distinct CDR3 sequences, roughly 30% appearing once. What these receptors recognize is not known. Specimen: CD8+ T cells from cultured PBMCs, collected from culture after CMV antigen stimulation. Receptors originate from a human donor in good health (CMV status not recorded). Some clones in this sample may be carry-over from other donors' samples.

J is TRBJ1-1 and V is TRBV7-9, with D unresolved. The CDR3 totals 12 residues. CDR1 SEHNR and CDR2 FQNEAQ come from the germline V gene (reference sequence). Trimming took 5 bases from V and 2 from J, leaving 6 bases between them. The CDR3 nucleotides are TGTGCCAGCAGCCCCCCTAACACTGAAGCTTTCTTT. The encoded protein is CASSPPNTEAFF.

In its sample, this clonotype was seen a few times. The chain combines TRBV14 with TRBJ2-4, with TRBD2 matching 9 bases. The CDR3 loop spans 16 amino acids. Germline-derived CDR1 and CDR2 are SGHDN and FVKESK. V dropped 0 bases and J dropped 8; count of bases not matched to a gene: 8. Here the CDR3 reads CASSQEGLATGDIQYF. The CDR3 coding sequence is TGTGCCAGCAGCCAAGAAGGACTAGCGACGGGTGACATTCAGTACTTC.

This clonotype occurred a few times. This chain joins TRBV7-6 and TRBJ1-2; 8 bases line up with TRBD1. Germline CDR1 reads SGHVS; CDR2 reads FNYEAQ. With 4 bases clipped from V and 4 bases from J, the junction kept 5 bases outside the gene matches. The CDR3 contains 14 residues. The CDR3 reads CASSSDGQGYGYTF. CDR3 sequence (DNA): TGTGCCAGCAGCTCAGATGGACAGGGCTATGGCTACACCTTC.

This clonotype has only a few counts. The chain links TRBV5-6 to TRBJ2-7, with D possibly being TRBD1 or TRBD2 (5 bases each). CDR1 is SGHDT, CDR2 YYEEEE, per germline. The ends were cut back, 2 bases at V and 0 bases at J, with 15 bases in the middle. This CDR3 contains 16 residues. The CDR3 here is CASSLVLWGSSYEQYF. In DNA form, the CDR3 reads TGTGCCAGCAGCTTAGTCCTTTGGGGGAGCTCCTACGAGCAGTACTTC. Full variable domain (outside the CDR3, taken from reference TRBV5-6 and TRBJ2-7): DAGVTQSPTHLIKTRGQQVTLRCSPKSGHDTVSWYQQALGQGPQFIFQYYEEEERQRGNFPDRFSGHQFPNYSSELNVNALLLGDSALYLCASSLVLWGSSYEQYFGPGTRLTVT.

The chain has TRBV6-5 and TRBJ1-2, with no clear D. V lost 0 bases to trimming and J lost 2 bases, with 16 bases between them. Germline V gene data show CDR1 as MNHEY and CDR2 as SVGAGI. The CDR3 covers 17 residues. CDR3 residues: CASSYSVQEKSNYGYTF. In nucleotides, the CDR3 is TGTGCCAGCAGTTACTCGGTTCAGGAGAAGAGCAACTATGGCTACACCTTC.

This chain uses TRBV4-3 with TRBJ2-1, with 9 bases lining up with TRBD1. CDR3 length: 15 residues. Germline V gene sequence: CDR1 LGHNA, CDR2 YSLEER. Unmatched junction bases numbered 5, after V lost 0 bases and J lost 8 bases. The CDR3 here is CASSQEEGQGYEQFF. CDR3 nucleotides: TGCGCCAGCAGCCAAGAAGAGGGACAGGGATATGAGCAGTTCTTC.

The rearrangement links TRBV7-3 to TRBJ1-5; weak D call: TRBD1 (5 bases). Germline V gene sequence: CDR1 SGHTA, CDR2 FQGTGA. This CDR3 is built from 13 residues. The ends were cut back, 1 base at V and 6 bases at J, with 7 bases in the middle. Here the CDR3 reads CASSLIGGQPQHF. The CDR3, as DNA: TGTGCCAGCAGCTTAATCGGGGGTCAGCCCCAGCATTTT.

In this sample, this clonotype turned up a few times. The chain recombines TRBV10-3 with TRBJ1-2; D gene ambiguous. The CDR3 contains 15 residues. V gave up 1 base and J gave up 2 bases, with 11 bases separating them. Germline CDR1 and CDR2: ENHRY and SYGVKD. The CDR3 DNA reads TGTGCCATCAGTGAGTTCAAGGACTCCAACTATGGCTACACCTTC. This gives the protein CAISEFKDSNYGYTF.

In this sample, this clonotype turned up a few times. The rearrangement uses TRBV12-3 or TRBV12-4 and TRBJ1-5; D might be TRBD1 (5 bases). CDR3 length equals 14 residues. V was clipped by 8 bases and J by 2 bases, with 13 bases between them. The CDR3 spells CASSGLLGNQPQHF. In nucleotides, the CDR3 is TGTGCCAGCTCGGGACTCCTAGGCAATCAGCCCCAGCATTTT.

This clonotype came up many times. The J gene is TRBJ2-3, the V gene TRBV7-2; a weak D match, TRBD2 (7 bases). In germline, CDR1 is SGHTA, CDR2 FQGNSA. The V end was cut by 2 bases, the J end by 0 bases, with 15 bases between. This CDR3 region has 17 residues. The DNA for the CDR3 is TGTGCCAGCAGCTTATTCGGGGGGACAAAAAGCACAGATACGCAGTATTTT. This gives the protein CASSLFGGTKSTDTQYF.

This clonotype was counted between two and nine times. The rearrangement links TRBV4-3 to TRBJ2-1; 12 bases are shared with TRBD2. J was trimmed by 0 bases and V by 4 bases; bases with no gene match: 4. In germline, CDR1 is LGHNA, CDR2 YSLEER. There are 17 residues in the CDR3. DNA of the CDR3: TGCGCCAGCAGCCCCACGACTAGCGGGGGCTCCTACAATGAGCAGTTCTTC. Residues: CASSPTTSGGSYNEQFF.

The sample holds many counts of this clonotype. The DNA for the CDR3 is TGTGCCAGCGCCACAGTAGTTAGCCGAGATACCTACGAGCAGTACTTC. Translating gives CASATVVSRDTYEQYF. This rearrangement joins TRBV7-2 to TRBJ2-7; D gene uncertain. This CDR3 contains 16 residues. V was clipped by 8 bases and J by 2 bases, with 22 bases between them. Germline V gene sequence: CDR1 SGHTA, CDR2 FQGNSA.

The rearrangement uses TRBV20-1 and TRBJ2-3; 14 bases fit TRBD2. J gave up 0 bases and V 7 bases, and 9 bases lay outside the gene matches. From germline, CDR1 is DFQATT and CDR2 SNEGSKA (reference sequence). CDR3 length equals 17 residues. CDR3 DNA: TGCAGTGGCCTGGGACTAGCGGGGGTACTAAGCACAGATACGCAGTATTTT. This sequence encodes CSGLGLAGVLSTDTQYF.

The chain employs TRBV7-8 and TRBJ2-3, with 8 positions matching TRBD1. Germline trimming cut 0 bases from V and 2 bases from J; bases unmatched to any gene: 7. From germline, CDR1 is SGHVS and CDR2 FQNEAQ. The CDR3 consists of 17 residues. This chain's CDR3 is CASSLAGRGRPTDTQYF. For the CDR3, the DNA is TGTGCCAGCAGCTTAGCTGGCAGGGGGCGCCCCACAGATACGCAGTATTTT.

This clonotype came up many times. The chain links TRBV19 to TRBJ1-1; 8 bases are a match to TRBD1. The CDR3 is made up of 12 amino acids. The germline V gene encodes CDR1 LNHDA and CDR2 SQIVND (reference sequence). With V trimmed by 8 bases and J by 6 bases, 5 bases remained unmatched. The CDR3 region is CASAGGAAEAFF. CDR3 nucleotides: TGTGCCAGTGCAGGGGGCGCGGCTGAAGCTTTCTTT.

The rearrangement uses TRBV28 and TRBJ1-1; D is perhaps TRBD1 (5 bases). Germline CDR1 is MDHEN and CDR2 is SYDVKM. The germline V and J ends were trimmed by 8 bases and 1 base, with 20 bases remaining between them. The CDR3 length is 16 residues. CDR3 in amino acids: CASSSAGRGRNTEAFF. As DNA, the CDR3 is TGTGCCAGCTCATCCGCAGGGCGGGGTCGGAACACTGAAGCTTTCTTT.

This clonotype was seen a handful of times. The chain uses TRBV4-1 and TRBJ2-7, with D possibly called TRBD1 or TRBD2 (5 bases each). The germline V gene has CDR1 MGHRA and CDR2 YSYEKL. CDR3 length: 16 amino acids. Deletions cut 4 bases from V and 4 bases from J, with 20 bases between. The CDR3 loop reads CASSRGRTLGEYEQYF. The CDR3 nucleotides are TGCGCCAGCAGCCGAGGCCGGACTTTAGGGGAATACGAGCAGTACTTC.

This clonotype was seen a few times. V is TRBV2 and J is TRBJ1-2, with 9 nucleotides matching TRBD1. The V gene's germline CDR1 is SNHLY and CDR2 FYNNEI. V shed 7 bases and J 3 bases; nucleotides not matched to a gene: 18. The CDR3 length is 18 residues. The CDR3 loop reads CASINPTMGTGFDYGYTF. The CDR3 DNA is TGTGCCAGCATAAATCCGACCATGGGGACAGGGTTTGACTATGGCTACACCTTC.

CDR3 residues: CASSQSRDWGSYEQYF. Here the CDR3 DNA reads TGTGCCAGCAGCCAATCTCGAGACTGGGGCTCCTACGAGCAGTACTTC. The V call is TRBV4-2, the J call TRBJ2-7; D is ambiguous. The V gene's germline CDR1 is LGHNA and CDR2 YNFKEQ. The CDR3 extends over 16 amino acids. V gave up 2 bases and J gave up 0 bases, with 14 bases separating them.